These T cell receptor beta chains were read from a single sample in a study of cytomegalovirus exposure and HLA in healthy donors. Clones were read by immunoSEQ multiplex PCR, and TCRdb kept only the in-frame ones, dropping some. The table records around 200,000 clones, roughly four fifths of them present only once. The sample comprised PBMCs. These receptors were obtained from a male donor in good health and CMV-seronegative. The CDR3 runs from the conserved cysteine through the conserved F or W. A D gene is named only where the DNA matches it firmly. Expanded clones are given a class, and other clones once, few, many or no size at all.

J gene | clone size | D gene | V gene | CDR3 DNA | CDR3 protein
TRBJ2-1 | . | . | TRBV5-4 | TGTGCCAGCAGCCCTCCCGGGACTCCTAGCAATGAGCAGTTCTTC | CASSPPGTPSNEQFF
TRBJ2-3 | . | . | TRBV28 | TGTGCCAGCAGTTACGGGAGCAGGACAGATACGCAGTATTTT | CASSYGSRTDTQYF
TRBJ2-3 | . | . | TRBV5-1 | TGCGCCAGCAGCCCAACTTTCCCAGATACGCAGTATTTT | CASSPTFPDTQYF
TRBJ2-3 | . | . | TRBV6-6 | TGTGCCAGCAGTTACTATCAGGGGAGCACAGATACGCAGTATTTT | CASSYYQGSTDTQYF
TRBJ2-7 | few | . | TRBV25-1 | TGTGCCAGCAGTGAAGCAGGGTCAAGCTACGAGCAGTACTTC | CASSEAGSSYEQYF
TRBJ2-1 | . | . | TRBV7-9 | TGTGCCAGCATCCCTCGTTCGGGAAACAATGAGCAGTTCTTC | CASIPRSGNNEQFF
TRBJ2-5 | . | TRBD2 | TRBV4-1 | TGCGCCAGCAGCCAGTATATAGCGGGAGAGGCCCAGTACTTC | CASSQYIAGEAQYF
TRBJ1-1 | . | TRBD1 | TRBV19 | TGTGCCAGTCGTGGGACAGGGGGCGGGTACCATACTGAAGCTTTCTTT | CASRGTGGGYHTEAFF
TRBJ1-1 | . | TRBD1 | TRBV19 | TGTGCCAGTCGGACAGGGAGGAACACTGAAGCTTTCTTT | CASRTGRNTEAFF
TRBJ2-2 | . | . | TRBV11-2 | TGTGCCAGCAGCTTCCGAGATTTCACCGGGGAGCTGTTTTTT | CASSFRDFTGELFF
TRBJ1-1 | . | . | TRBV23-1 | TGCGCCAGCAGTCAATACCTGGGGGCGGACACTGAAGCTTTCTTT | CASSQYLGADTEAFF
TRBJ2-7 | . | . | TRBV11-3 | TGTGCCAGCAGCCTGGGTGGGGGGGCCCCCTACGAGCAGTACTTC | CASSLGGGAPYEQYF
TRBJ2-7 | . | TRBD2 | TRBV6-1 | TGTGCCAGCAGTGCAACAGAAGCGGGAGCAACCTACGAGCAGTACTTC | CASSATEAGATYEQYF
TRBJ1-5 | . | . | TRBV28 | TGTGCCAGCAGTTTATGGGTAGGGACAAATAGCAATCAGCCCCAGCATTTT | CASSLWVGTNSNQPQHF
TRBJ1-2 | . | TRBD1 | TRBV10-3 | TGTGCCATCAGTGAATGGACAGGCCATGGCTACACCTTC | CAISEWTGHGYTF
TRBJ2-7 | . | TRBD1 | TRBV29-1 | TGCAGCGTTGGTGGGAACAGGGGCCACGGTCGCGAGCAGTACTTC | CSVGGNRGHGREQYF
TRBJ2-1 | . | TRBD2 | TRBV2 | TGTGCCAGCAGTGTTTATAGCGGGGGGGCCTACAATGAGCAGTTCTTC | CASSVYSGGAYNEQFF
TRBJ2-7 | . | . | TRBV28 | TGTGCCAGCAGTTTACCCTATAGACGGAGCGAGCAGTACTTC | CASSLPYRRSEQYF
TRBJ2-1 | few | TRBD2 | TRBV9 | TGTGCCAGCAGCCCGACGGGAGGGAAAAATGAGCAGTTCTTC | CASSPTGGKNEQFF
TRBJ2-1 | once | TRBD2 | TRBV30 | TGTGCCTCCCCTAGCGGGAGGGCGCGGAATGAGCAGTTCTTC | CASPSGRARNEQFF
TRBJ1-5 | . | . | TRBV6-6 | TGTGCCAGCAATAGCCGCGGGGGCTATAGCAATCAGCCCCAGCATTTT | CASNSRGGYSNQPQHF
TRBJ2-2 | . | . | TRBV12-5 | TGTGCTAGTGGTTTGGAGCCCCCCCGGGGGGCGAACGGGGAGCTGTTTTTT | CASGLEPPRGANGELFF
TRBJ2-1 | few | TRBD2 | TRBV7-9 | TGTGCCAGCAGCCAGTGGCGGGGGGACTACAATGAGCAGTTCTTC | CASSQWRGDYNEQFF
TRBJ2-7 | few | . | TRBV27 | TGTGCCAGCAGGTCAGGGGCCGCCTACGAGCAGTACTTC | CASRSGAAYEQYF
TRBJ2-5 | . | . | TRBV7-9 | TGTGCCAGCAGCTCACAAGGGGGACAAGAGACCCAGTACTTC | CASSSQGGQETQYF
TRBJ2-1 | few | . | TRBV6-1 | TGTGCCAGCAGTACTCTGCCTCGGTGGAATGAGCAGTTCTTC | CASSTLPRWNEQFF
TRBJ1-2 | few | . | TRBV9 | TGTGCCAGCAGCGTAGGAAATGGACCCCGGACAGTACCACATAACTATGGCTACACCTTC | CASSVGNGPRTVPHNYGYTF
TRBJ2-2 | . | . | TRBV19 | TGTGCCAGTAGTATCAGCCCGCAGGGCACCGGGGAGCTGTTTTTT | CASSISPQGTGELFF
TRBJ2-1 | . | . | TRBV6-1 | TGTGCCAGCAGTGAAAGGGTTAGCGGACCATCCTACAATGAGCAGTTCTTC | CASSERVSGPSYNEQFF
TRBJ1-5 | . | . | TRBV30 | TGTGCCTGGGGAGCGGGGGGCAATCAGCCCCAGCATTTT | CAWGAGGNQPQHF
TRBJ2-3 | . | . | TRBV6-6 | TGTGCCAGCAGTTACACCCCGGACTTGACAGATACGCAGTATTTT | CASSYTPDLTDTQYF
TRBJ2-3 | . | TRBD1 | TRBV25-1 | TGTGCCAGCAGTGAATGGACAGGGAGAACGCAGTATTTT | CASSEWTGRTQYF
TRBJ1-5 | . | TRBD1 | TRBV6-1 | TGTGCCAGTGCTCCGGGACAGGGAAATCAGCCCCAGCATTTT | CASAPGQGNQPQHF
TRBJ1-1 | . | . | TRBV6-5 | TGTGCCAGCTGGAGGAATTTCCGCACTGAAGCTTTCTTT | CASWRNFRTEAFF
TRBJ1-2 | few | . | TRBV19 | TGTGCCAGTAGTCTCCCCGGGGTTTATACACCCAGGGGCTACACCTTC | CASSLPGVYTPRGYTF
TRBJ2-4 | once | . | TRBV19 | TGTGCCAGTAGTACTTACAGGGATGGTAGGCCCAAAAACATTCAGTACTTC | CASSTYRDGRPKNIQYF
TRBJ2-3 | few | . | TRBV28 | TGTGCCAGCATAACGGCTTCTGGGGGGGATACGCAGTATTTT | CASITASGGDTQYF
TRBJ2-7 | . | TRBD1 | TRBV19 | TGTGCCAGTAGTCCCACGGCGGGCGGGACAGGGAGAAACTACGAGCAGTACTTC | CASSPTAGGTGRNYEQYF
TRBJ2-2 | . | . | TRBV5-4 | TGTGCCAGCAGCGTAAACAGGGATCCCGCCGGGGAGCTGTTTTTT | CASSVNRDPAGELFF
TRBJ2-7 | . | . | TRBV6-5 | TGTGCCAGCAGTTACTCGGGCTTCTACGAGCAGTACTTC | CASSYSGFYEQYF
TRBJ1-1 | . | TRBD1 | TRBV5-1 | TGCGCCAGCAGCGAGGGGACAGGGGGACCTGAAGCTTTCTTT | CASSEGTGGPEAFF
TRBJ1-5 | . | TRBD1 | TRBV6-5 | TGTGCCAGCAGTCCGGGACAGGGGGGCAATCAGCCCCAGCATTTT | CASSPGQGGNQPQHF
TRBJ2-1 | few | TRBD2 | TRBV19 | TGTGCCAGTAGTAGGGAGGGGCGGGAGGGGTCCTACAATGAGCAGTTCTTC | CASSREGREGSYNEQFF
TRBJ2-7 | . | TRBD2 | TRBV5-6 | TGTGCCAGCAGCGGGACTAGCGGAAGATCCTACGAGCAGTACTTC | CASSGTSGRSYEQYF
TRBJ2-1 | . | . | TRBV7-3 | TGTGCCAGCAGCTTGGGGGCTAGGCCCAATGAGCAGTTCTTC | CASSLGARPNEQFF
TRBJ2-2 | . | . | TRBV7-9 | TGTGCCAGCAGCTCGACCGAGAGAGGGACCGGGGAGCTGTTTTTT | CASSSTERGTGELFF
TRBJ1-5 | . | TRBD1 | TRBV30 | TGTGCCTGGAGTGGCGTAGGCAGGGGGTATCAGCCCCAGCATTTT | CAWSGVGRGYQPQHF
TRBJ2-1 | few | TRBD2 | TRBV4-1 | TGCGCCAGCAGCCAAGGGAGCGGGAGGGAACGGAATGAGCAGTTCTTC | CASSQGSGRERNEQFF
TRBJ2-3 | . | . | TRBV15 | TGTGCCACCAGCAGAGATAGAGGCCCAGATACGCAGTATTTT | CATSRDRGPDTQYF
TRBJ1-5 | . | TRBD1 | TRBV30 | TGTGCCTGGAGGGGACAGGGGATTGGTCAGCCCCAGCATTTT | CAWRGQGIGQPQHF
TRBJ2-1 | . | . | TRBV18 | TGTGCCAGCTCACCTCTGAGCCGGAGCTCCTACAATGAGCAGTTCTTC | CASSPLSRSSYNEQFF
TRBJ2-7 | . | TRBD2 | TRBV30 | TGTGCCTGGAGTGTTTGGGGCCGCGGGAGCTCCTACGAGCAGTACTTC | CAWSVWGRGSSYEQYF
TRBJ1-6 | once | . | TRBV30 | TGTGCCTGGAGGCCCGGGGATTCACCCCTCCACTTT | CAWRPGDSPLHF
TRBJ1-5 | . | . | TRBV6-6 | TGTGCCAGCGAAACAGATTATAGCAATCAGCCCCAGCATTTT | CASETDYSNQPQHF
TRBJ2-1 | . | TRBD2 | TRBV10-3 | TGTGCCATCAGTGAGTGGTCGGGAGGGCCGGACAATGAGCAGTTCTTC | CAISEWSGGPDNEQFF
TRBJ1-5 | . | . | TRBV18 | TGTGCCAGCTCTCCAGGAGGGGGGGGAGAACAGCCCCAGCATTTT | CASSPGGGGEQPQHF
TRBJ2-3 | . | TRBD1 | TRBV30 | TGTGCCTGGAATTCCGGGACAGGCTTCACAGATACGCAGTATTTT | CAWNSGTGFTDTQYF
TRBJ2-3 | few | . | TRBV29-1 | TGCAGCGTTGATGGCCTTAACACAGATACGCAGTATTTT | CSVDGLNTDTQYF
TRBJ2-1 | . | . | TRBV12-5 | TGTGCTAGTGGGGATCTAGCATCAGCCTACAATGAGCAGTTCTTC | CASGDLASAYNEQFF